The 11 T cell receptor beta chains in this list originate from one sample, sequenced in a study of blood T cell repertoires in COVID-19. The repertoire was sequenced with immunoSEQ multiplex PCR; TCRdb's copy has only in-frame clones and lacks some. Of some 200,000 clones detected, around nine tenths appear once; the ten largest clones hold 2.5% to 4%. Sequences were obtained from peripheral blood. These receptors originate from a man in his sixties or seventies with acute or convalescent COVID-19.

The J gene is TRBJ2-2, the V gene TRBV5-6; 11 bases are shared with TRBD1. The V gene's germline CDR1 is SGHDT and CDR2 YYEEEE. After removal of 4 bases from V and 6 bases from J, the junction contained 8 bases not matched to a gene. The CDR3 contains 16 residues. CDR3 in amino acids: CASSRDRGVVAGELFF. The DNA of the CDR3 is TGTGCCAGCAGCCGGGACAGGGGGGTTGTGGCCGGGGAGCTGTTTTTT.

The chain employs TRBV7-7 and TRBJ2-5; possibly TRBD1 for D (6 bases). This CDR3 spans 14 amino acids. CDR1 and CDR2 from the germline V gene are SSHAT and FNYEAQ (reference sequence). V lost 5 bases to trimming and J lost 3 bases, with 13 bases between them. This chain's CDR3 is CASSPGPGEETQYF. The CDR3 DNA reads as TGTGCCAGCAGCCCGGGACCAGGGGAAGAGACCCAGTACTTC.

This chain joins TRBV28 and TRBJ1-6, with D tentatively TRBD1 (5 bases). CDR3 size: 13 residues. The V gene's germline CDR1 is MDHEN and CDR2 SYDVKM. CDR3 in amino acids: CGSGGSYNSPLHF. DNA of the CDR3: TGTGGTAGCGGGGGCTCCTATAATTCACCCCTCCACTTT.

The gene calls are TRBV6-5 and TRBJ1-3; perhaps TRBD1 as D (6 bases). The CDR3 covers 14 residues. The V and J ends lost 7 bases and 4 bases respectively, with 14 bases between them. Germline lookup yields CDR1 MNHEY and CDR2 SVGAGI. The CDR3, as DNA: TGTGCCAGCATCCTAGACAGGCCGGGAAACACCATATATTTT. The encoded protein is CASILDRPGNTIYF.

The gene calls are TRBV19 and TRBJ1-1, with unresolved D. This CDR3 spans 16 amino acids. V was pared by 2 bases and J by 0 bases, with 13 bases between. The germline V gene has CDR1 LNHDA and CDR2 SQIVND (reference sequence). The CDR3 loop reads CASSIITAGVNTEAFF. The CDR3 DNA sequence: TGTGCCAGTAGTATAATTACGGCGGGCGTGAACACTGAAGCTTTCTTT. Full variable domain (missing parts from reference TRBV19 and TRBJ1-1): DGGITQSPKYLFRKEGQNVTLSCEQNLNHDAMYWYRQDPGQGLRLIYYSQIVNDFQKGDIAEGYSVSREKKESFPLTVTSAQKNPTAFYLCASSIITAGVNTEAFFGQGTRLTVV.

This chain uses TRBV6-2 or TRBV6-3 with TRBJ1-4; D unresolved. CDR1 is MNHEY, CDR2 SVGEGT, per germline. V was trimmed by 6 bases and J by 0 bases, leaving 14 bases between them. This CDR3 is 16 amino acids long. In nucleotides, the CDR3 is TGTGCCAGCAGCATGACTCCCTTGGCAACTAATGAAAAACTGTTTTTT. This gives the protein CASSMTPLATNEKLFF.

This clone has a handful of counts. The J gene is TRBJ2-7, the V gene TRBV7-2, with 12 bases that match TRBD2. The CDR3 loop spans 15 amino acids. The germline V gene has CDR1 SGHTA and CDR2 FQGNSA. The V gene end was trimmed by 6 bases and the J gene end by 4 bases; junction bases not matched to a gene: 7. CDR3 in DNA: TGTGCCAGCAGTCTAGCGGGGGGGCCTTGGTACGAGCAGTACTTC. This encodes CASSLAGGPWYEQYF.

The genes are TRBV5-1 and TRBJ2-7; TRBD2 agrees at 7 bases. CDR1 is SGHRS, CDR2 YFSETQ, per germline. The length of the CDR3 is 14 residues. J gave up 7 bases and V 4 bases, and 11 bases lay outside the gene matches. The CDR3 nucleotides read TGCGCCAGCAGCCCAAGGGACTATCAGGTGGAGCAGTACTTC. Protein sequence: CASSPRDYQVEQYF.

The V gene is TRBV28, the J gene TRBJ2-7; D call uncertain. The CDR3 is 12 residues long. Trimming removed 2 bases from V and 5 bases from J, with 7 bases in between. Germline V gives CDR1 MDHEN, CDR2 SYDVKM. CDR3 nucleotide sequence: TGTGCCAGCAGTTTAAATATTGACGAGCAGTACTTC. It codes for CASSLNIDEQYF.

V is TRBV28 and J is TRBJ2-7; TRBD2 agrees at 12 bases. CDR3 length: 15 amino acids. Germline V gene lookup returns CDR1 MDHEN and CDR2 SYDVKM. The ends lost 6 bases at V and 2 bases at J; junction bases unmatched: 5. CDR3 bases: TGTGCCAGCAGCTCAAGACTAGCGGGAGCCTACGAGCAGTACTTC. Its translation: CASSSRLAGAYEQYF. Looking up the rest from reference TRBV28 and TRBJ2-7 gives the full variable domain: DVKVTQSSRYLVKRTGEKVFLECVQDMDHENMFWYRQDPGLGLRLIYFSYDVKMKEKGDIPEGYSVSREKKERFSLILESASTNQTSMYLCASSSRLAGAYEQYFGPGTRLTVT.

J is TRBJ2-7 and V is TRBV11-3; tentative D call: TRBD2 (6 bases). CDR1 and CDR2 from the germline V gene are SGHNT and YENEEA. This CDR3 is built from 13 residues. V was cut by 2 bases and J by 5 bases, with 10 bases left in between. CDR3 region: CASSLPGDHEQYF. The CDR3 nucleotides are TGTGCCAGCAGCTTACCGGGGGACCACGAGCAGTACTTC.